A single sample gave rise to the 10 T cell receptor beta chains below, sequenced in a study of long-term antiretroviral therapy in people with HIV. Sequencing relied on immunoSEQ assay v3.0, run at survey level. The repertoire was sequenced with immunoSEQ multiplex PCR; TCRdb's copy has only in-frame clones and lacks some. The sample holds about 20,000 clones, under 90% seen once. The sequenced sample was unsorted PBMCs, obtained less than 2.5 years after starting antiretroviral therapy. The receptors here all came from a man in his forties or fifties with HIV.

The V call is TRBV28, the J call TRBJ2-1, with 8 bases fitting TRBD2. The CDR3 runs 14 residues. Germline V gene data show CDR1 as MDHEN and CDR2 as SYDVKM. With V trimmed by 5 bases and J by 6 bases, 6 bases remained unmatched. The CDR3 DNA reads TGTGCCAGCAGTCAGGGACTAGGGGGCAATGAGCAGTTCTTC. It codes for CASSQGLGGNEQFF.

The gene calls are TRBV7-2 and TRBJ2-3; tentatively, D is TRBD2 (5 bases). Per the germline V gene, CDR1 is SGHTA and CDR2 is FQGNSA. This CDR3 contains 13 residues. V lost 8 bases and J 2 bases, leaving 11 bases between the germline ends. DNA of the CDR3: TGTGCCAGCGAGGCGGGTAACACAGATACGCAGTATTTT. Protein sequence: CASEAGNTDTQYF.

The chain is built from TRBV4-2 and TRBJ2-1; D is undetermined. The CDR3 totals 17 residues. V was shortened by 0 bases and J by 0 bases, with 12 bases between the two germline ends. Looked up from germline, CDR1 is LGHNA and CDR2 is YNFKEQ. For the CDR3, the DNA is TGTGCCAGCAGCCAAGAAGGGCGAGTAAGCTCCTACAATGAGCAGTTCTTC. It codes for CASSQEGRVSSYNEQFF.

This chain links TRBV6-6 with TRBJ2-7; tentatively, D is TRBD1 or TRBD2 (5 bases each). Per germline, CDR1 MNHNY and CDR2 SVGAGI (reference sequence). This CDR3 is 14 amino acids long. V was trimmed by 5 bases and J by 0 bases, leaving 11 bases between them. This CDR3 is CASSQGPGSYEQYF. CDR3 DNA: TGTGCCAGCAGTCAGGGACCAGGCTCCTACGAGCAGTACTTC.

This chain uses TRBV19 with TRBJ2-2, with D uncertain. This CDR3 has 13 amino acids. CDR1 is LNHDA and CDR2 is SQIVND in the germline V gene (reference sequence). Trimming took off 8 bases at V and 0 bases at J, with 7 bases between the two ends. The DNA of the CDR3 is TGTGCCAGTGAGGACGCGAACACCGGGGAGCTGTTTTTT. Translation gives CASEDANTGELFF.

The chain carries TRBV6-5 and TRBJ1-5; perhaps TRBD1 as D (5 bases). Trimming pared 6 bases from V and 6 bases from J, leaving 15 bases between. Germline V gives CDR1 MNHEY, CDR2 SVGAGI. The CDR3 spans 14 residues. The CDR3 DNA follows: TGTGCCAGCAGGAATGGGGGAGATGGTCAGCCCCAGCATTTT. Its translation is CASRNGGDGQPQHF.

The V and J genes are TRBV28 and TRBJ1-1; D unclear. Trimming removed 4 bases from V and 8 bases from J, with 11 bases in between. Germline CDR1 MDHEN, CDR2 SYDVKM. The CDR3 runs to 12 residues. The DNA for the CDR3 is TGTGCCAGCAGTTCGAGAAGGTTGGAAGCTTTCTTT. Protein product: CASSSRRLEAFF.

The chain has TRBV11-2 and TRBJ2-3, with D possibly being TRBD1 (6 bases). Germline V gene data show CDR1 as SGHAT and CDR2 as FQNNGV. The CDR3 covers 14 residues. Trimming stripped 1 base from V and 3 bases from J, with 8 bases between. Written as DNA, the CDR3 is TGTGCCAGCAGCTTAGTACAGGGTACAGATACGCAGTATTTT. Amino acid sequence: CASSLVQGTDTQYF.

The rearrangement joins TRBV27 to TRBJ2-7, with 7 bases fitting TRBD1. The CDR3 has 16 amino acids. V was pared by 4 bases and J by 8 bases, with 17 bases of the junction left unmatched. Per the germline V gene, CDR1 is MNHEY and CDR2 is SMNVEV (reference sequence). The CDR3 reads CASSYATGTASIQQYF. The CDR3, as DNA: TGTGCCAGCAGTTACGCCACCGGGACAGCCTCGATCCAGCAGTACTTC.

The V call is TRBV10-3, the J call TRBJ1-1, with no clear D. This CDR3 region has 13 residues. V dropped 0 bases and J dropped 4 bases, with 6 bases sitting between them. Germline-derived CDR1 and CDR2 are ENHRY and SYGVKD. This CDR3 reads CAISESTPTEAFF. The CDR3 region has the DNA TGTGCCATCAGTGAGTCGACCCCCACTGAAGCTTTCTTT.